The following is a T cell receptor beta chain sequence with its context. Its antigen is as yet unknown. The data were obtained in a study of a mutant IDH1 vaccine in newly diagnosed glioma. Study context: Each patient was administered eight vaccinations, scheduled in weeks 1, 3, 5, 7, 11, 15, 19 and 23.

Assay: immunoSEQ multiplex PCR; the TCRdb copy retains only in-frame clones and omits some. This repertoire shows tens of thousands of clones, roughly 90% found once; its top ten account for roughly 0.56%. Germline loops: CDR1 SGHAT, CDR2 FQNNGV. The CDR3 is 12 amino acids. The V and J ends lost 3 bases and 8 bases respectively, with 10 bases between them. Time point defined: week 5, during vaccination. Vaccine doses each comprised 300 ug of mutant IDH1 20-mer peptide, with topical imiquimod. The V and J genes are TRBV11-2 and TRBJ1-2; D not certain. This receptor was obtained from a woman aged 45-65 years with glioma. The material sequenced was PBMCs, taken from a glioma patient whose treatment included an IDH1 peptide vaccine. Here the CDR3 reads CASSFLTNGYTF. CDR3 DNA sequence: TGTGCCAGCAGCTTTCTCACGAACGGCTACACCTTC.